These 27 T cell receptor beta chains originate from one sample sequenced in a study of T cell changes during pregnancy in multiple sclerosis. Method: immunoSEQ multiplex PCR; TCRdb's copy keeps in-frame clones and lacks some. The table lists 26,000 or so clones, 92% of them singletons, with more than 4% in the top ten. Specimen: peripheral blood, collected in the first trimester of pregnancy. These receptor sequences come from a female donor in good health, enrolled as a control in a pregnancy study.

The CDR3 loop is CATSRDRAGVGNTIYF. The CDR3 nucleotides read TGTGCCACCAGCAGAGATAGGGCCGGGGTTGGAAACACCATATATTTT. The chain carries TRBV15 and TRBJ1-3; the D is unclear. This CDR3 is built from 16 residues. V shed 0 bases and J shed 3 bases, with 12 bases lying between them. CDR1 LNHNV and CDR2 YYDKDF come from the germline V gene (reference sequence).

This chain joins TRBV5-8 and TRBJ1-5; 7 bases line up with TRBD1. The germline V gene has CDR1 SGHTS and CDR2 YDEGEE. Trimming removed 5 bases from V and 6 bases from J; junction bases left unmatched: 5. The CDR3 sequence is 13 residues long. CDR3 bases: TGTGCCAGCAGGCAGACAGGGACTCAGCCCCAGCATTTT. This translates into CASRQTGTQPQHF.

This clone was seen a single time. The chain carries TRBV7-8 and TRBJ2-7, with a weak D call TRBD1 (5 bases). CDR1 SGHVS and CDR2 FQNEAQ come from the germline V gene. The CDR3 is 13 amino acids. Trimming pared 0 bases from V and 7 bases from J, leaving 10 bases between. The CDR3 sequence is CASSLAQGAEQYF. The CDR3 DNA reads TGTGCCAGCAGCTTAGCGCAGGGCGCGGAGCAGTACTTC.

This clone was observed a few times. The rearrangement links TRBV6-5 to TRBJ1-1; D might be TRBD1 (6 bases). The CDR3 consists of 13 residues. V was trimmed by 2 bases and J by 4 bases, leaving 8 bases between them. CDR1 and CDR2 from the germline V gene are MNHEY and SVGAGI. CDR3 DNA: TGTGCCAGCAGTTACCAGGGGAGCACTGAAGCTTTCTTT. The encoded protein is CASSYQGSTEAFF.

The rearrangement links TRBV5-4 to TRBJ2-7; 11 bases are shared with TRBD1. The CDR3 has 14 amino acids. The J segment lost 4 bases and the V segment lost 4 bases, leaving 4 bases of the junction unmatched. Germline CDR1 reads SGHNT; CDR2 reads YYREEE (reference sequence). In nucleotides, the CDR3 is TGTGCCAGCAGCCAGGGACAGGGGGAATACGAGCAGTACTTC. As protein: CASSQGQGEYEQYF.

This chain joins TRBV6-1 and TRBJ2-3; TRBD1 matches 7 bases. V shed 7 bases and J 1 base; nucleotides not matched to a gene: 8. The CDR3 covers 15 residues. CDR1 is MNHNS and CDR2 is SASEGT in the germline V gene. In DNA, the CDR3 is TGTGCCAGCATTGTGGGTGACAGGGGCACAGATACGCAGTATTTT. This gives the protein CASIVGDRGTDTQYF.

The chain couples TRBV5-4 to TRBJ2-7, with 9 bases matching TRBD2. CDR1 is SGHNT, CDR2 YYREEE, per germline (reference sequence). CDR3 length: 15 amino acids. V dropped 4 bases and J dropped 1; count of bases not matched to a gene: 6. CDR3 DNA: TGTGCCAGCAGCGATAGCGGGAGACTTTCCTACGAGCAGTACTTC. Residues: CASSDSGRLSYEQYF.

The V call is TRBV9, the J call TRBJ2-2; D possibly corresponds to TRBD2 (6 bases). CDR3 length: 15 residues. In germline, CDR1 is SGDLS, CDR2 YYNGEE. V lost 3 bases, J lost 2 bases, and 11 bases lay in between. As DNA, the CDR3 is TGTGCCAGCAGCGCCGAGGGACTCAACACCGGGGAGCTGTTTTTT. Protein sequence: CASSAEGLNTGELFF.

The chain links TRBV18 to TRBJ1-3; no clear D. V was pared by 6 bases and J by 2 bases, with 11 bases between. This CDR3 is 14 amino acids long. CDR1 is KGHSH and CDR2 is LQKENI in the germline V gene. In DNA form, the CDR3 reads TGTGCCAGCTCTAATGGAGGGCCTGGAAACACCATATATTTT. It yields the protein CASSNGGPGNTIYF.

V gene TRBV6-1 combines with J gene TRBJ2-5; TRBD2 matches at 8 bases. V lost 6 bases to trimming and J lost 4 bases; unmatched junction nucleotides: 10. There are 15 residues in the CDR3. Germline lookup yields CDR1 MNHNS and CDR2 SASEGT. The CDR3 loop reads CASRGWREVRETQYF. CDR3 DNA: TGTGCCAGCAGGGGCTGGCGGGAGGTCCGAGAGACCCAGTACTTC.

The CDR3 region has the DNA TGTGCCACCAGGAGCGGGGGATTCACAGATACGCAGTATTTT. Encoded protein: CATRSGGFTDTQYF. The chain combines TRBV15 with TRBJ2-3; 8 bases line up with TRBD2. Germline trimming cut 6 bases from V and 2 bases from J; bases unmatched to any gene: 4. This CDR3 spans 14 amino acids. CDR1 and CDR2 (germline): LNHNV, YYDKDF (reference sequence).

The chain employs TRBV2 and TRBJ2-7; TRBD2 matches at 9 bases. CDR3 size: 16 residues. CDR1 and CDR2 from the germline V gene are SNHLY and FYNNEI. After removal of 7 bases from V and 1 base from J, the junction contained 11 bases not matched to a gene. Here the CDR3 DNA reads TGTGCCAGCAAGCGGGAGTTGGGACTAGCATCCTACGAGCAGTACTTC. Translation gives CASKRELGLASYEQYF.

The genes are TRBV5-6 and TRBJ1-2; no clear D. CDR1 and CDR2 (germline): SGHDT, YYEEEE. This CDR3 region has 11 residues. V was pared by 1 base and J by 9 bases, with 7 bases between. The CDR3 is CASSLSGRYTF. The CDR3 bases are TGTGCCAGCAGCTTGAGCGGCCGCTACACCTTC.

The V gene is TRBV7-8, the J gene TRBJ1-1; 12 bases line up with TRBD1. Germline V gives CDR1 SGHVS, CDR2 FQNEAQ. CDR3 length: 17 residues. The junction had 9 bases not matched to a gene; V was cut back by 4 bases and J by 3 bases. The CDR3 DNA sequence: TGTGCCAGCAGCTCCGAGTGGGACAGGGGGCGGGACACTGAAGCTTTCTTT. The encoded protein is CASSSEWDRGRDTEAFF. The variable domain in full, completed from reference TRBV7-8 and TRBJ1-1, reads GAGVSQSPRYKVAKRGQDVALRCDPISGHVSLFWYQQALGQGPEFLTYFQNEAQLDKSGLPSDRFFAERPEGSVSTLKIQRTQQEDSAVYLCASSSEWDRGRDTEAFFGQGTRLTVV.

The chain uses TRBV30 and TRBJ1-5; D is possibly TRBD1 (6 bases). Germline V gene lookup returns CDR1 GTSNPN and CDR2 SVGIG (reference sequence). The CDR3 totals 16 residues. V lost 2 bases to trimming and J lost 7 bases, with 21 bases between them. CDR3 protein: CAWSLMGAGVRQPQHF. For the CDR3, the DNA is TGTGCCTGGAGTTTAATGGGGGCCGGTGTGCGGCAGCCCCAGCATTTT.

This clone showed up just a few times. CDR3 loop: CASSTQPGGEQYF. The DNA for the CDR3 is TGTGCCAGCAGTACGCAGCCTGGCGGCGAGCAGTACTTC. The rearrangement joins TRBV7-2 to TRBJ2-7; D gene unclear. With 6 bases removed from V and 6 bases from J, the gap between germline ends came to 15 bases. The CDR3 is made up of 13 amino acids. Germline V gene data show CDR1 as SGHTA and CDR2 as FQGNSA.

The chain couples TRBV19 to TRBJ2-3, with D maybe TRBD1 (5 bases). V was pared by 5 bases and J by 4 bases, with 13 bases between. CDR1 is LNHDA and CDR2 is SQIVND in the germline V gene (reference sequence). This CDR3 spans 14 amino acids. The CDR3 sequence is CASSDRQWADTQYF. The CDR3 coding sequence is TGTGCCAGTAGTGACCGACAGTGGGCAGATACGCAGTATTTT. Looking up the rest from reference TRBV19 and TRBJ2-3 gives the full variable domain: DGGITQSPKYLFRKEGQNVTLSCEQNLNHDAMYWYRQDPGQGLRLIYYSQIVNDFQKGDIAEGYSVSREKKESFPLTVTSAQKNPTAFYLCASSDRQWADTQYFGPGTRLTVL.

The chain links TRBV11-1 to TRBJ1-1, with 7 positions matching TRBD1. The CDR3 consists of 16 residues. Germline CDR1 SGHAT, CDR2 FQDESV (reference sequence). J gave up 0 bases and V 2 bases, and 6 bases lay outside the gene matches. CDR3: CASSLPGGMMNTEAFF. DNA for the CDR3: TGTGCCAGCAGCTTACCAGGGGGGATGATGAACACTGAAGCTTTCTTT.

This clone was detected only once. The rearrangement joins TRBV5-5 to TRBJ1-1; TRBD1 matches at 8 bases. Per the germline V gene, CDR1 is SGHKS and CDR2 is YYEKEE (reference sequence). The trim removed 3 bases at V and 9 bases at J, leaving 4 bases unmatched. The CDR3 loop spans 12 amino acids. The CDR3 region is CASSWTGSQAFF. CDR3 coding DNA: TGTGCCAGCAGCTGGACAGGGTCGCAAGCTTTCTTT.

CDR3 sequence (DNA): TGTGCCAGCAGCCTGATGGGAGGGAGGGAAAAACTGTTTTTT. It is translated as CASSLMGGREKLFF. V and J are TRBV2 and TRBJ1-4; D ambiguous. Germline assignment: CDR1 SNHLY and CDR2 FYNNEI. CDR3 size: 14 residues. Trimming removed 6 bases at V and 8 bases at J, with 16 bases between. The whole variable domain, filled in from reference TRBV2 and TRBJ1-4, reads EPEVTQTPSHQVTQMGQEVILRCVPISNHLYFYWYRQILGQKVEFLVSFYNNEISEKSEIFDDQFSVERPDGSNFTLKIRSTKLEDSAMYFCASSLMGGREKLFFGSGTQLSVL.

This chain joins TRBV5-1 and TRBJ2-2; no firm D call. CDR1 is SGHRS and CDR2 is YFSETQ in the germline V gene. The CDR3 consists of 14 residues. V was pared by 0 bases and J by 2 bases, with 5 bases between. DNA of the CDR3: TGCGCCAGCAGCTTGGCAACTAACACCGGGGAGCTGTTTTTT. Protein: CASSLATNTGELFF.

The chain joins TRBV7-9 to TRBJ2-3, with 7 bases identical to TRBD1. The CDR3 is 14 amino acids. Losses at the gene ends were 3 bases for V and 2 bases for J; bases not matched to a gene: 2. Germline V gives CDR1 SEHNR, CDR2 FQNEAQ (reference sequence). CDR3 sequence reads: CASSFGQVTDTQYF. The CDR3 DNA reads TGTGCCAGCAGCTTCGGACAGGTCACAGATACGCAGTATTTT.

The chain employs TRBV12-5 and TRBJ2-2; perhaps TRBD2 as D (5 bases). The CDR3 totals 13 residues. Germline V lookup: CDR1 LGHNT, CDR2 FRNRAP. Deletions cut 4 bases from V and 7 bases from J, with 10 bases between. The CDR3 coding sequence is TGTGCTAGTGGTTCTAGCTTTAGCGGGGAGCTGTTTTTT. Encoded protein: CASGSSFSGELFF.

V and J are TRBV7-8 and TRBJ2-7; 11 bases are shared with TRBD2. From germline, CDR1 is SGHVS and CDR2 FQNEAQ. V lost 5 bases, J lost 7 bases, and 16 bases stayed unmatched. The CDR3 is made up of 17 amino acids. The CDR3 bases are TGTGCCAGCAGCACCGGGGCTAGCGGGAGGCTCCTACTTGAGCAGTACTTC. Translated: CASSTGASGRLLLEQYF.

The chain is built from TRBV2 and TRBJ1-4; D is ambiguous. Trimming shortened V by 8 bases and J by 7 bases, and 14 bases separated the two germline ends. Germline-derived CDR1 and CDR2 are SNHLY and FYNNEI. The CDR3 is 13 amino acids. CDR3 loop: CASEGGLGEKLFF. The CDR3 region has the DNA TGTGCCAGCGAGGGAGGATTGGGTGAAAAACTGTTTTTT.

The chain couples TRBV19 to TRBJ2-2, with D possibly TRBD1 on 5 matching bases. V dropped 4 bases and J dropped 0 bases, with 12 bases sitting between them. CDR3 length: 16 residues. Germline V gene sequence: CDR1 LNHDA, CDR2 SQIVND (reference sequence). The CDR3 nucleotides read TGTGCCAGTAGTAGACAGCATGCCACGAACACCGGGGAGCTGTTTTTT. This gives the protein CASSRQHATNTGELFF. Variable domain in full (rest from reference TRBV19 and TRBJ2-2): DGGITQSPKYLFRKEGQNVTLSCEQNLNHDAMYWYRQDPGQGLRLIYYSQIVNDFQKGDIAEGYSVSREKKESFPLTVTSAQKNPTAFYLCASSRQHATNTGELFFGEGSRLTVL.

CDR3 residues: CASSLGQGGGYTF. CDR3 bases: TGTGCCAGCAGCTTGGGACAGGGTGGAGGCTACACCTTC. This chain uses TRBV5-4 with TRBJ1-2; 7 bases are shared with TRBD1. Trimming took 0 bases from V and 8 from J; bases not matched to a gene: 4. This CDR3 spans 13 amino acids. The germline V gene encodes CDR1 SGHNT and CDR2 YYREEE (reference sequence).